This passage covers 28 T cell receptor beta chains from one sample sequenced in a study of blood T cell repertoires in COVID-19. Repertoires were generated with immunoSEQ multiplex PCR, while TCRdb's copy carries only in-frame clones and drops some. The table records approximately 290,000 clones, about 90% of them present only once. Source material: peripheral blood. Receptor source: a man younger than 30 with active or convalescent COVID-19.

Here the CDR3 DNA reads TGTGCCAGCAGCCAAGTTAGCGGGAGGGCCTTCCGGTACAATGAGCAGTTCTTC. Amino acid sequence: CASSQVSGRAFRYNEQFF. The rearrangement links TRBV3-1 (or the pseudogene TRBV3-2) to TRBJ2-1, with 11 bases that match TRBD2. The CDR3 is 18 residues long. Germline V gene lookup returns CDR1 LGHDT and CDR2 YNNKEL (reference sequence). The trim removed 1 base at V and 4 bases at J, leaving 9 bases unmatched.

This clone was picked up a small number of times. The chain joins TRBV5-1 to TRBJ2-2, with a weak D call TRBD1 (6 bases). Germline loops: CDR1 SGHRS, CDR2 YFSETQ. Between the trimmed V and J ends, which lost 0 bases and 6 bases, there was a span of 21 bases. CDR3 length: 18 residues. CDR3 coding DNA: TGCGCCAGCAGCTTGGGTCCAGGGGCTAGTCGAACATCCGGGGAGCTGTTTTTT. Its translation: CASSLGPGASRTSGELFF.

The chain couples TRBV18 to TRBJ1-1; D is uncertain. The CDR3 sequence is 13 residues long. V gave up 2 bases and J gave up 1 base, with 5 bases separating them. Germline CDR1 and CDR2: KGHSH and LQKENI. The CDR3 protein is CASSPEGNTEAFF. CDR3 bases: TGTGCCAGCTCACCAGAGGGGAACACTGAAGCTTTCTTT.

This chain connects TRBV4-2 to TRBJ2-7; possible D gene TRBD1, 5 bases. Germline V gene lookup returns CDR1 LGHNA and CDR2 YNFKEQ. This CDR3 is built from 13 residues. V was clipped by 5 bases and J by 3 bases, with 11 bases between them. CDR3 sequence reads: CASSTGTRYEQYF. DNA for the CDR3: TGTGCCAGCAGCACAGGAACACGCTACGAGCAGTACTTC.

The chain employs TRBV5-1 and TRBJ2-5; weak D call: TRBD2 (6 bases). Germline assignment: CDR1 SGHRS and CDR2 YFSETQ. Trimming left V 7 bases short and J 4 bases short, with 20 bases between. This CDR3 comprises 15 residues. In nucleotides, the CDR3 is TGCGCCAGCCAAACCTGGGGGGACGTGGGAGAGACCCAGTACTTC. Translation: CASQTWGDVGETQYF.

The chain carries TRBV18 and TRBJ2-5; tentative D call: TRBD2 (6 bases). Germline V lookup: CDR1 KGHSH, CDR2 LQKENI. This CDR3 comprises 14 residues. V was cut by 7 bases and J by 5 bases, with 17 bases left in between. CDR3 DNA sequence: TGTGCCAGCTTCTCCCGGAGGGCAGGGGAGACCCAGTACTTC. Its translation: CASFSRRAGETQYF.

The chain couples TRBV27 to TRBJ2-1, with D possibly being TRBD2 (5 bases). Per germline, CDR1 MNHEY and CDR2 SMNVEV (reference sequence). V dropped 5 bases and J dropped 4 bases, with 12 bases sitting between them. The CDR3 length is 14 residues. The CDR3 DNA reads as TGTGCCAGCAGTGCCCGGACGGGGTACAATGAGCAGTTCTTC. It yields the protein CASSARTGYNEQFF.

The chain carries TRBV19 and TRBJ1-1; D is ambiguous. The CDR3 is made up of 15 amino acids. V shed 5 bases and J shed 3 bases, with 16 bases lying between them. CDR1 is LNHDA and CDR2 is SQIVND in the germline V gene (reference sequence). The CDR3 is CASSGEALGDTEAFF. Written as DNA, the CDR3 is TGTGCCAGTAGTGGAGAAGCGCTCGGGGACACTGAAGCTTTCTTT.

The chain recombines TRBV7-9 with TRBJ2-5; D is unclear. In germline, CDR1 is SEHNR, CDR2 FQNEAQ (reference sequence). This CDR3 has 17 amino acids. V was shortened by 4 bases and J by 0 bases, with 18 bases between the two germline ends. CDR3 DNA sequence: TGTGCCAGCAGCTCCACCTCTATAGGAGAGTACCAAGAGACCCAGTACTTC. Translated: CASSSTSIGEYQETQYF. The full variable domain, with the rest looked up from reference TRBV7-9 and TRBJ2-5, is DTGVSQNPRHKITKRGQNVTFRCDPISEHNRLYWYRQTLGQGPEFLTYFQNEAQLEKSRLLSDRFSAERPKGSFSTLEIQRTEQGDSAMYLCASSSTSIGEYQETQYFGPGTRLLVL.

V is TRBV27 and J is TRBJ2-1, with a possible D match to TRBD2 (5 bases). Trimming shortened V by 3 bases and J by 7 bases, and 13 bases separated the two germline ends. CDR1 and CDR2 (germline): MNHEY, SMNVEV (reference sequence). CDR3 length: 14 amino acids. The CDR3 nucleotides are TGTGCCAGCAGTTTTCCTAGCAGTGGGAATGAGCAGTTCTTC. Translating it yields CASSFPSSGNEQFF.

The chain joins TRBV7-3 to TRBJ2-3; 12 nucleotides agree with TRBD2. V trimming: 5 bases; J trimming: 0 bases; junction bases outside the gene matches: 9. CDR3 length: 18 amino acids. Germline V gene sequence: CDR1 SGHTA, CDR2 FQGTGA. The CDR3 DNA sequence: TGTGCCAGCAGCCCACACCCCGGACTAGCGGGAAGCACAGATACGCAGTATTTT. This sequence encodes CASSPHPGLAGSTDTQYF.

This clone was seen just once. The chain uses TRBV5-1 and TRBJ1-4; D is perhaps TRBD1 (6 bases). There are 15 residues in the CDR3. V was shortened by 4 bases and J by 2 bases, with 12 bases between the two germline ends. The germline V gene has CDR1 SGHRS and CDR2 YFSETQ. The CDR3 bases are TGCGCCAGCAGCGCTGTAACAGGGACTAATGAAAAACTGTTTTTT. As protein: CASSAVTGTNEKLFF.

The V gene is TRBV7-9, the J gene TRBJ2-7, with unresolved D. The germline V gene has CDR1 SEHNR and CDR2 FQNEAQ (reference sequence). The V end lost 1 base, the J end lost 1 base, and 8 bases lay between the germline ends. The CDR3 totals 14 residues. The CDR3 nucleotides read TGTGCCAGCAGCTTAGAATTATTATCCTACGAGCAGTACTTC. This translates into CASSLELLSYEQYF.

The genes are TRBV28 and TRBJ1-5; D might be TRBD1 (6 bases). The V end lost 3 bases, the J end lost 3 bases, and 12 bases lay between the germline ends. The CDR3 has 15 amino acids. Per the germline V gene, CDR1 is MDHEN and CDR2 is SYDVKM. CDR3 DNA: TGTGCCAGCAGTTTCGGGGGGGGGCCCAATCAGCCCCAGCATTTT. Its translation: CASSFGGGPNQPQHF.

This clone was counted only a few times. The CDR3 here is CASSLGLGANYGYTF. For the CDR3, the DNA is TGTGCCAGCAGCTTAGGGCTGGGAGCTAACTATGGCTACACCTTC. The chain couples TRBV7-9 to TRBJ1-2; D remains unclear. This CDR3 has 15 amino acids. Looked up from germline, CDR1 is SEHNR and CDR2 is FQNEAQ (reference sequence). V lost 1 base to trimming and J lost 0 bases, with 9 bases between them.

Written as DNA, the CDR3 is TGTGCCAGCAGTTACTCCTCTAGAACAGATACGCAGTATTTT. It codes for CASSYSSRTDTQYF. V is TRBV6-2 or TRBV6-3 and J is TRBJ2-3; D ambiguous. The V and J ends lost 0 bases and 3 bases respectively, with 7 bases between them. The CDR3 extends over 14 amino acids. The germline CDR1 and CDR2 sequences are MNHEY and SVGEGT.

The gene calls are TRBV9 and TRBJ1-4, with a tentative D call TRBD1 (5 bases). V shed 3 bases and J shed 4 bases, with 13 bases lying between them. Germline V gene data show CDR1 as SGDLS and CDR2 as YYNGEE. The CDR3 is made up of 15 amino acids. CDR3 in amino acids: CASSAGGEINEKLFF. The CDR3 DNA reads as TGTGCCAGCAGCGCGGGGGGGGAAATTAATGAAAAACTGTTTTTT.

The genes are TRBV2 and TRBJ2-2, with 10 bases fitting TRBD1. The CDR3 extends over 14 amino acids. Germline V gene lookup returns CDR1 SNHLY and CDR2 FYNNEI. Trimming removed 8 bases from V and 6 bases from J; junction bases left unmatched: 6. The CDR3 nucleotides are TGTGCCAGCGGCGGACAGGGGGGTGCCGGGGAGCTGTTTTTT. It codes for CASGGQGGAGELFF.

The genes are TRBV15 and TRBJ1-2; 8 bases are a match to TRBD1. J lost 8 bases, V lost 3 bases, and 8 bases had no gene match. The CDR3 extends over 14 amino acids. The germline V gene has CDR1 LNHNV and CDR2 YYDKDF (reference sequence). The CDR3 sequence: CATSRDRDGRGYTF. The CDR3 nucleotides are TGTGCCACCAGCAGGGACAGGGACGGTCGCGGCTACACCTTC.

The chain recombines TRBV15 with TRBJ1-3; a possible D gene is TRBD1 (6 bases). The V gene lost 6 bases and the J gene lost 0 bases, with 18 bases spanning the gap. CDR1 is LNHNV, CDR2 YYDKDF, per germline (reference sequence). The CDR3 length is 17 residues. The CDR3: CATSQGLYPSSGNTIYF. CDR3 coding DNA: TGTGCCACCAGTCAGGGGCTCTATCCCAGCTCTGGAAACACCATATATTTT. Looking up the rest from reference TRBV15 and TRBJ1-3 gives the full variable domain: DAMVIQNPRYQVTQFGKPVTLSCSQTLNHNVMYWYQQKSSQAPKLLFHYYDKDFNNEADTPDNFQSRRPNTSFCFLDIRSPGLGDTAMYLCATSQGLYPSSGNTIYFGEGSWLTVV.

The rearrangement joins TRBV7-9 to TRBJ2-1; 7 bases line up with TRBD1. The germline gives CDR1 SEHNR, CDR2 FQNEAQ (reference sequence). The CDR3 runs 15 residues. The junction had 9 bases not matched to a gene; V was cut back by 5 bases and J by 5 bases. The CDR3 region has the DNA TGTGCCAGCAGCCGTCTAGGGGGCCAAAACAATGAGCAGTTCTTC. Translating it yields CASSRLGGQNNEQFF.

The chain has TRBV5-1 and TRBJ2-7; 12 bases align to TRBD1. Germline assignment: CDR1 SGHRS and CDR2 YFSETQ. Germline trimming cut 4 bases from V and 5 bases from J; bases unmatched to any gene: 7. This CDR3 comprises 15 residues. CDR3: CASSDRDRGLDEQYF. The DNA for the CDR3 is TGCGCCAGCAGCGACCGGGACAGGGGGCTCGACGAGCAGTACTTC.

The chain recombines TRBV4-3 with TRBJ2-1, with D uncertain. There are 14 residues in the CDR3. Between the trimmed V and J ends, which lost 2 bases and 8 bases, there was a span of 13 bases. Germline values: CDR1 LGHNA, CDR2 YSLEER. CDR3 nucleotides: TGCGCCAGCAGCCAATACACCCCCGGAGATGAGCAGTTCTTC. Encoded protein: CASSQYTPGDEQFF.

In this sample, this clone turned up once. The chain recombines TRBV9 with TRBJ2-6, with 14 bases lining up with TRBD2. V shed 0 bases and J 0 bases; nucleotides not matched to a gene: 14. CDR1 and CDR2 from the germline V gene are SGDLS and YYNGEE. This CDR3 has 23 amino acids. The CDR3 spells CASSVASRGTSGSPGSGANVLTF. CDR3 nucleotide sequence: TGTGCCAGCAGCGTAGCTTCTCGAGGGACTAGCGGGAGTCCGGGCTCTGGGGCCAACGTCCTGACTTTC.

This clone was detected only once. This chain links TRBV5-1 with TRBJ2-7, with 8 bases lining up with TRBD1. The CDR3 contains 17 residues. After removal of 1 base from V and 0 bases from J, the junction contained 9 bases not matched to a gene. The germline gives CDR1 SGHRS, CDR2 YFSETQ. The CDR3 spells CASSLRSSGQDSYEQYF. CDR3 nucleotide sequence: TGCGCCAGCAGCTTGCGATCTTCGGGACAGGACTCCTACGAGCAGTACTTC.

V and J are TRBV10-2 and TRBJ1-5, with D unclear. Between the trimmed V and J ends, which lost 5 bases and 2 bases, there was a span of 13 bases. CDR3 length equals 15 residues. Germline V gene lookup returns CDR1 WSHSY and CDR2 SAAADI. CDR3 DNA: TGCGCCAGCAGTCGGGGTTTTCAGGGCAATCAGCCCCAGCATTTT. Protein sequence: CASSRGFQGNQPQHF.

The V call is TRBV28, the J call TRBJ2-3, with a possible D match to TRBD2 (6 bases). V shed 4 bases and J shed 5 bases, with 16 bases lying between them. CDR1 and CDR2 (germline): MDHEN, SYDVKM. The CDR3 contains 15 residues. CDR3 coding DNA: TGTGCCAGCAGTTCGTATGCGGGCGGGGAAGATACGCAGTATTTT. Translation: CASSSYAGGEDTQYF.

The rearrangement links TRBV7-9 to TRBJ1-5, with a possible D match to TRBD1 (6 bases). V was shortened by 5 bases and J by 8 bases, with 13 bases between the two germline ends. The CDR3 totals 13 residues. Germline V gene sequence: CDR1 SEHNR, CDR2 FQNEAQ (reference sequence). The CDR3: CASSQKGGEPQHF. CDR3 nucleotide sequence: TGTGCCAGCAGCCAAAAAGGGGGGGAGCCCCAGCATTTT.